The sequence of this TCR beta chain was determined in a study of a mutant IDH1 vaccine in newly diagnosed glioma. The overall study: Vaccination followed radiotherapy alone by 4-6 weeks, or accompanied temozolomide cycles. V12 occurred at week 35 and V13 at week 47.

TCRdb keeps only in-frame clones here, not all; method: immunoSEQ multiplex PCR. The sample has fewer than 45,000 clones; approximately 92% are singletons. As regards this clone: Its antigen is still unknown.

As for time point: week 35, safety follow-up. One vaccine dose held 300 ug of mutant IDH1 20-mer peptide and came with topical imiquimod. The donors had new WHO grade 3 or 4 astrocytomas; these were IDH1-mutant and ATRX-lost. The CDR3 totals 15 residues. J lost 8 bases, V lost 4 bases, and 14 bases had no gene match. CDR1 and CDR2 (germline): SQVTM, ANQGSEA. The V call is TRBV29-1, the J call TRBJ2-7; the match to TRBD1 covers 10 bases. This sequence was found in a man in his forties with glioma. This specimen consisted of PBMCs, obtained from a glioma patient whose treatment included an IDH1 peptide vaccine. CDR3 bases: TGCAGCGTTGGCTTTAGGACAGGGGGTGCGGATCAGCAGTACTTC. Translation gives CSVGFRTGGADQQYF.